Presented here are 17 T cell receptor beta chains from one specimen sequenced in a study of T-cell memory formation after mild COVID-19. TCRdb reprocessed the 5' RACE reads with MiXCR, giving one entry per CDR3 protein. This sample has under 550,000 distinct CDR3 sequences, with roughly 17% found just once. The sample consisted of PBMCs or a T cell subset sorted from them (not recorded which). Receptors originate from a young man who had mild COVID-19 (a few samples of this study predate the infection). Cell type and time point are not known.

The chain has TRBV5-1 and TRBJ1-3, with D uncertain. This CDR3 spans 14 amino acids. Germline V gene sequence: CDR1 SGHRS, CDR2 YFSETQ. V lost 2 bases, J lost 2 bases, and 8 bases lay in between. For the CDR3, the DNA is TGCGCCAGCAGCTTCCCGGACCCTGGAAACACCATATATTTT. It specifies CASSFPDPGNTIYF.

This clonotype turned up a few times. The chain joins TRBV7-2 to TRBJ2-1; 11 positions agree with TRBD2. This CDR3 has 14 residues. Germline trimming cut 5 bases from V and 13 bases from J; bases unmatched to any gene: 10. Germline CDR1 SGHTA, CDR2 FQGNSA. CDR3 protein: CASSLRWLAGGQFF. CDR3 sequence (DNA): TGTGCCAGCAGCCTCCGATGGCTAGCGGGGGGCCAGTTCTTC.

The V call is TRBV6-5, the J call TRBJ2-3; D call uncertain. This CDR3 has 14 amino acids. Germline CDR1 reads MNHEY; CDR2 reads SVGAGI. V was cut by 5 bases and J by 2 bases, with 11 bases left in between. The CDR3 bases are TGTGCCAGCAGTCTATATGGGAACACAGATACGCAGTATTTT. It codes for CASSLYGNTDTQYF.

CDR3 sequence: CASKQGAGNTEAFF. The CDR3 DNA reads as TGCGCCAGCAAACAGGGGGCCGGGAACACTGAAGCTTTCTTT. The chain combines TRBV5-1 with TRBJ1-1, with 9 bases aligning to TRBD1. Germline CDR1 reads SGHRS; CDR2 reads YFSETQ. The CDR3 extends over 14 amino acids. The junction had 4 bases not matched to a gene; V was cut back by 6 bases and J by 1 base.

This chain's CDR3 is CASSLASGLFYEQYF. CDR3 bases: TGTGCCAGCTCCCTTGCTTCTGGGCTTTTCTACGAGCAGTACTTC. The V and J genes are TRBV18 and TRBJ2-7; the D is unclear. Germline CDR1 is KGHSH and CDR2 is LQKENI. This CDR3 is built from 15 residues. The V end lost 6 bases, the J end lost 3 bases, and 18 bases lay between the germline ends.

This clonotype was counted a few times. The rearrangement uses TRBV7-9 and TRBJ1-1; the D is unclear. Germline lookup yields CDR1 SEHNR and CDR2 FQNEAQ (reference sequence). This CDR3 region has 11 residues. V was shortened by 5 bases and J by 10 bases, with 11 bases between the two germline ends. For the CDR3, the DNA is TGTGCCAGCAGCGCTGATCGAAGAGCTTTCTTT. Protein product: CASSADRRAFF.

The chain uses TRBV19 and TRBJ1-1; D remains unclear. V was cut by 3 bases and J by 0 bases, with 8 bases left in between. Per germline, CDR1 LNHDA and CDR2 SQIVND (reference sequence). CDR3 length equals 14 residues. CDR3 in amino acids: CASSMEHLNTEAFF. The CDR3 DNA sequence: TGTGCCAGTAGTATGGAGCACCTGAACACTGAAGCTTTCTTT.

This clonotype was observed a few times. The chain has TRBV7-8 and TRBJ2-2, with D possibly matching TRBD2 (5 bases). CDR1 is SGHVS and CDR2 is FQNEAQ in the germline V gene. V gave up 10 bases and J gave up 1 base, with 10 bases separating them. The CDR3 totals 13 residues. The CDR3 sequence is CATEEENTGELFF. The CDR3 nucleotides read TGTGCCACAGAGGAGGAGAACACCGGGGAGCTGTTTTTT.

This clonotype appeared a few times. The J gene is TRBJ2-7, the V gene TRBV3-1; the D gene is possibly TRBD1 (5 bases). V was trimmed by 4 bases and J by 3 bases, leaving 13 bases between them. The CDR3 contains 14 residues. The V gene's germline CDR1 is LGHDT and CDR2 YNNKEL (reference sequence). The CDR3 nucleotides are TGTGCCAGCAGCCCAACCGGCAGGGTCTACGAGCAGTACGTC. Translation gives CASSPTGRVYEQYV.

This clonotype was detected only a few times. V is TRBV9 and J is TRBJ2-7, with TRBD2 as a possible D gene (6 bases). Germline lookup yields CDR1 SGDLS and CDR2 YYNGEE. Trimming removed 4 bases from V and 4 bases from J, with 15 bases in between. CDR3 length equals 14 residues. The CDR3 sequence: CASSIGTSAYEQYF. The CDR3 nucleotides are TGTGCCAGCAGCATCGGGACTTCGGCGTACGAGCAGTACTTC.

The V call is TRBV4-2, the J call TRBJ1-4; D remains ambiguous. Trimming left V 0 bases short and J 15 bases short, with 14 bases between. CDR1 is LGHNA, CDR2 YNFKEQ, per germline. The CDR3 sequence is 13 residues long. The CDR3 sequence is CASSQDQHSGLFF. CDR3 sequence (DNA): TGTGCCAGCAGCCAAGATCAGCACAGCGGATTGTTTTTT.

The J gene is TRBJ2-7, the V gene TRBV4-1; the D call may be TRBD1 or TRBD2 (5 bases each). The CDR3 has 16 amino acids. Trimming removed 3 bases from V and 5 bases from J, with 20 bases in between. The germline CDR1 and CDR2 sequences are MGHRA and YSYEKL. The CDR3 nucleotides read TGCGCCAGCAGCCACCCCGAGGGTAGGGGCCTCGACGAGCAGTACTTC. It codes for CASSHPEGRGLDEQYF.

The chain joins TRBV7-9 to TRBJ1-1; D is uncertain. In germline, CDR1 is SEHNR, CDR2 FQNEAQ (reference sequence). The CDR3 has 14 amino acids. Trimming took 2 bases from V and 0 from J, leaving 7 bases between them. This CDR3 reads CASSLPTLNTEAFF. The CDR3 DNA reads TGTGCCAGCAGCTTACCGACTCTGAACACTGAAGCTTTCTTT.

This chain links TRBV19 with TRBJ1-5; TRBD1 might be the D (5 bases). The CDR3 length is 15 residues. From germline, CDR1 is LNHDA and CDR2 SQIVND (reference sequence). V was trimmed by 6 bases and J by 2 bases, leaving 14 bases between them. CDR3 bases: TGTGCCAGTAGACTGGGGCAGGGTGGCAATCAGCCCCAGCATTTT. Protein sequence: CASRLGQGGNQPQHF.

This clonotype was counted between two and nine times. The chain carries TRBV12-3 or TRBV12-4 and TRBJ2-1, with D possibly matching TRBD1 (5 bases). CDR3 size: 15 residues. Trimming left V 6 bases short and J 4 bases short, with 16 bases between. CDR3 in DNA: TGTGCCAGCAGCCCTCGGACACAACTATACAATGAGCAGTTCTTC. Its translation is CASSPRTQLYNEQFF.

This chain connects TRBV12-3 or TRBV12-4 to TRBJ2-5; 15 bases agree with TRBD2. Trimming removed 5 bases from V and 5 bases from J; junction bases left unmatched: 6. The CDR3 runs to 16 residues. The CDR3 DNA follows: TGTGCCAGCAGTGGGACTAGCGGGGGGCCCGGGGAGACCCAGTACTTC. As protein: CASSGTSGGPGETQYF.

This rearrangement joins TRBV10-2 to TRBJ1-2, with D hard to call. There are 15 residues in the CDR3. V lost 3 bases, J lost 8 bases, and 19 bases lay in between. Germline-derived CDR1 and CDR2 are WSHSY and SAAADI. CDR3 bases: TGCGCCAGCAGTGATGCCGAGGGAGCACGGGAGGGCTACACCTTC. Amino acids: CASSDAEGAREGYTF.